These 7 T cell receptor beta chains were all obtained from the same sample, sequenced in a study of blood T cells in healthy people across ages. The second PCR ran about 6 to 12 cycles with a sample-barcoded 5' primer and J-beta primers. TCRdb itself ran the 5' RACE reads through MiXCR, one entry per CDR3 protein. The repertoire holds roughly 800,000 distinct CDR3 sequences, with roughly 64% as singletons. Sequencing was carried out using blood. These receptors were collected from a man aged 30 to 39 in good health.

The chain uses TRBV28 and TRBJ2-4; D is undetermined. Judging by the DNA end, TRBJ2-7 fits better; the J call may be wrong. CDR3 length: 11 amino acids. Germline V lookup: CDR1 MDHEN, CDR2 SYDVKM. The CDR3 nucleotides read TGTGCCAGCGAGTCGGAATACGAGCAGTACTTC. Protein: CASESEYEQYF.

This chain uses TRBV30 with TRBJ2-1, with TRBD2 as a possible D gene (6 bases). The CDR3 is 14 amino acids. The germline CDR1 and CDR2 sequences are GTSNPN and SVGIG (reference sequence). Trimming left V 1 base short and J 6 bases short, with 13 bases between. The CDR3 region is CAWSDIGLTNEQFF. DNA for the CDR3: TGTGCCTGGAGTGATATAGGACTAACCAATGAGCAGTTCTTC.

This clonotype was detected a few times. The rearrangement links TRBV6-2 or TRBV6-3 to TRBJ1-2; D unclear. The CDR3 covers 12 residues. V lost 6 bases and J lost 5, with 10 bases in between. From germline, CDR1 is MNHEY and CDR2 SVGEGT. The CDR3 nucleotides read TGTGCCAGCAGAACCCGGGCTTATGGCTACACCTTC. Translated: CASRTRAYGYTF.

The chain has TRBV27 and TRBJ1-2; unclear D gene. Germline values: CDR1 MNHEY, CDR2 SMNVEV (reference sequence). The germline V and J ends were trimmed by 8 bases and 2 bases, with 18 bases remaining between them. The CDR3 consists of 15 residues. The CDR3 bases are TGTGCCAGCTCATACCTAGGCACTCAAAACTATGGCTACACCTTC. It encodes CASSYLGTQNYGYTF.

The V gene is TRBV27, the J gene TRBJ2-1; no reliable D call. V dropped 0 bases and J dropped 4 bases, with 7 bases sitting between them. The CDR3 covers 14 residues. The germline V gene has CDR1 MNHEY and CDR2 SMNVEV (reference sequence). Here the CDR3 DNA reads TGTGCCAGCAGTTTATCGAAGGCATACAATGAGCAGTTCTTC. Protein: CASSLSKAYNEQFF.

The gene calls are TRBV28 and TRBJ2-1, with a weak D call TRBD2 (6 bases). Trimming left V 6 bases short and J 5 bases short, with 20 bases between. CDR3 length: 16 residues. Looked up from germline, CDR1 is MDHEN and CDR2 is SYDVKM. The CDR3 reads CASRLSGDANNNEQFF. CDR3 in DNA: TGTGCCAGCAGGCTCTCGGGAGATGCTAATAACAATGAGCAGTTCTTC.

The J gene is TRBJ2-3, the V gene TRBV20-1; TRBD2 aligns across 15 bases. V shed 5 bases and J 0 bases; nucleotides not matched to a gene: 9. Germline assignment: CDR1 DFQATT and CDR2 SNEGSKA (reference sequence). This CDR3 region has 18 residues. In DNA form, the CDR3 reads TGCAGTGCTGCCGGGACTAGCGGGAGGATTAGTAGCACAGATACGCAGTATTTT. This codes for CSAAGTSGRISSTDTQYF.